Below, 9 T cell receptor beta chains from the same sample are listed, as sequenced in a study of somatic mutations in cytotoxic T cells in rheumatoid arthritis. The table came from immunoSEQ multiplex PCR; TCRdb's copy has only in-frame clones and leaves some out. Here the sample spans about 25,000 clones, less than 85% being singletons. Input material: CD8+ T cells sorted from blood. These receptors all come from a young woman in good health.

CDR3 region: CASSPGLAGGDEQFF. In nucleotides, the CDR3 is TGTGCCAGCAGCCCGGGACTAGCGGGAGGTGATGAGCAGTTCTTC. V is TRBV2 and J is TRBJ2-1; 15 bases match TRBD2. The CDR3 loop spans 15 amino acids. Losses at the gene ends were 6 bases for V and 8 bases for J; bases not matched to a gene: 5. Germline V gene sequence: CDR1 SNHLY, CDR2 FYNNEI.

This clone was observed a few times. Compared with germline, one end of the junction differs, possibly owing to a read error. CDR3 amino acids: CSVEGRTGWVF. CDR3 DNA: TGCAGCGTTGAAGGTAGGACAGGATGGGTCTTC. This sequence joins TRBV29-1 and TRBJ2-7, with 7 bases identical to TRBD1. This CDR3 has 11 residues. In germline, CDR1 is SQVTM, CDR2 ANQGSEA.

J is TRBJ1-4 and V is TRBV7-9, with D possibly matching TRBD1 (5 bases). The germline V and J ends were trimmed by 3 bases and 3 bases, with 11 bases remaining between them. Germline CDR1 reads SEHNR; CDR2 reads FQNEAQ (reference sequence). The CDR3 spans 15 residues. The DNA of the CDR3 is TGTGCCAGCAGCTTGCAACCAGGGTCTAATGAAAAACTGTTTTTT. It yields the protein CASSLQPGSNEKLFF.

The genes are TRBV6-6 and TRBJ2-1; the D gene is possibly TRBD1 (5 bases). CDR1 is MNHNY and CDR2 is SVGAGI in the germline V gene (reference sequence). This CDR3 spans 12 amino acids. Trimming cost V 10 bases and J 7 bases, with 14 bases left between them. As DNA, the CDR3 is TGTGCCATAACGACCAGGGTGAATGAGCAGTTCTTC. It yields the protein CAITTRVNEQFF.

A few counts support this clone. The V and J genes are TRBV25-1 and TRBJ2-7; 11 nucleotides line up with TRBD2. V shed 3 bases and J 3 bases; nucleotides not matched to a gene: 4. Germline V gene data show CDR1 as MGHDK and CDR2 as SYGVNS. The CDR3 totals 15 residues. This CDR3 reads CASSERTSGLYEQYF. CDR3 nucleotide sequence: TGTGCCAGCAGTGAGCGGACTAGCGGGCTCTACGAGCAGTACTTC.

Concerning this clone itself: A read error may produce the germline difference seen at one junction end. The chain uses TRBV7-9 and TRBJ1-2, with D perhaps TRBD1 (6 bases). This CDR3 contains 14 residues. Germline V gene sequence: CDR1 SEHNR, CDR2 FQNEAQ (reference sequence). DNA of the CDR3: TGTACCAGCAGCTTCACCGGGACATGGTCGGACTACACCTTC. Protein product: CTSSFTGTWSDYTF. Full variable domain (rest looked up from reference TRBV7-9 and TRBJ1-2): DTGVSQNPRHKITKRGQNVTFRCDPISEHNRLYWYRQTLGQGPEFLTYFQNEAQLEKSRLLSDRFSAERPKGSFSTLEIQRTEQGDSAMYLCTSSFTGTWSDYTFGSGTRLTVV.

The chain couples TRBV7-6 to TRBJ1-4; no clear D gene. The CDR3 spans 14 residues. Per the germline V gene, CDR1 is SGHVS and CDR2 is FNYEAQ. V lost 5 bases to trimming and J lost 5 bases, with 12 bases between them. CDR3 coding DNA: TGTGCCAGCAGCCTCGACTTACAAAATGAAAAACTGTTTTTT. This codes for CASSLDLQNEKLFF.

The V call is TRBV28, the J call TRBJ2-3, with a weak D call TRBD1 (5 bases). Trimming took off 2 bases at V and 5 bases at J, with 5 bases between the two ends. The length of the CDR3 is 12 residues. The germline V gene encodes CDR1 MDHEN and CDR2 SYDVKM. The CDR3 bases are TGTGCCAGCAGTTTAAGGGGAGATACGCAGTATTTT. Its translation is CASSLRGDTQYF.

V is TRBV9 and J is TRBJ2-1, with TRBD2 matching over 8 bases. The CDR3 length is 15 residues. The V gene end was trimmed by 4 bases and the J gene end by 6 bases; junction bases not matched to a gene: 9. CDR1 is SGDLS and CDR2 is YYNGEE in the germline V gene. The DNA for the CDR3 is TGTGCCAGCAGCCCAGCAGGGACTAGTCTCAATGAGCAGTTCTTC. This codes for CASSPAGTSLNEQFF.